A selection of T cell receptor beta chains follows, all from one sample in a study of technical replicates of blood from a handful of donors. This table comes from immunoSEQ multiplex PCR, and its TCRdb copy is limited to in-frame clones, with some not included. The data show around 62,000 clones, 95% to 98% seen once. Input material: T cells isolated from PBMCs. These receptors all come from a human donor in good health. Both conserved end residues are part of each CDR3. A D gene is named only where the DNA matches it firmly. Size is omitted from some rows. Given values are once, few, many or a class for expanded clones.

D: TRBD1; size: NA; J: TRBJ2-7; V: TRBV5-1; DNA: TGCGCCAGCAGCGGACAACAGGGGGCTGACGAGCAGTACTTC; CDR3: CASSGQQGADEQYF
D: NA; size: NA; J: TRBJ2-7; V: TRBV11-2; DNA: TGTGCCAGCAGCTTAGAACCTGCAGGGATCTACGAGCAGTACTTC; CDR3: CASSLEPAGIYEQYF
D: NA; size: NA; J: TRBJ2-5; V: TRBV5-1; DNA: TGCGCCAGCAGCGGGGCCCAAGAGACCCAGTACTTC; CDR3: CASSGAQETQYF
D: NA; size: NA; J: TRBJ1-6; V: TRBV6-5; DNA: TGTGCCAGCAGTTACTCGGCCGCGGGGCCCGATCGTCACCTCCACTTT; CDR3: CASSYSAAGPDRHLHF
D: NA; size: NA; J: TRBJ1-2; V: TRBV5-1; DNA: TGCGCCAGCGATACCGGGCCCACGGGAAGCTATGGCTACACCTTC; CDR3: CASDTGPTGSYGYTF
D: NA; size: once; J: TRBJ2-7; V: TRBV27; DNA: TGTGCCAGCAGTCTCAGCTCCTACGAGCAGTACTTC; CDR3: CASSLSSYEQYF
D: TRBD1; size: NA; J: TRBJ2-7; V: TRBV13; DNA: TGTGCCAGCAGCTTTAGAGGGACAGCCTACGAGCAGTACTTC; CDR3: CASSFRGTAYEQYF
D: TRBD1; size: NA; J: TRBJ1-1; V: TRBV18; DNA: TGTGCCAGCTCACGACAGGGGAGAAACACTGAAGCTTTCTTT; CDR3: CASSRQGRNTEAFF
D: TRBD1; size: NA; J: TRBJ1-2; V: TRBV6-6; DNA: TGTGCCAGCAGAATGGGCCAGGGGGCGTATGGCTACACCTTC; CDR3: CASRMGQGAYGYTF
D: TRBD1; size: NA; J: TRBJ2-3; V: TRBV10-2; DNA: TGCGCCGGAAGGGGGCGCCTAACAGATACGCAGTATTTT; CDR3: CAGRGRLTDTQYF
D: TRBD1; size: NA; J: TRBJ1-4; V: TRBV5-1; DNA: TGCGCCAGCAGCTCGGGACAGGCTAATGAAAAACTGTTTTTT; CDR3: CASSSGQANEKLFF
D: NA; size: once; J: TRBJ2-2; V: TRBV6-6; DNA: TGTGCCAGCAGTTACAGCGGGAACACCGGGGAGCTGTTTTTT; CDR3: CASSYSGNTGELFF
D: NA; size: NA; J: TRBJ1-2; V: TRBV4-2; DNA: TGTGCCAGCAGCCAAGTAATGGGACTTACCAATGGCTACACCTTC; CDR3: CASSQVMGLTNGYTF
D: NA; size: NA; J: TRBJ1-2; V: TRBV9; DNA: TGTGCCAGCAGCGTAGGAGGAGGAACCTATGGCTACACCTTC; CDR3: CASSVGGGTYGYTF
D: NA; size: NA; J: TRBJ1-2; V: TRBV20-1; DNA: TGCAGTGCTAGAGTGTGGGGCGACTACACCTTC; CDR3: CSARVWGDYTF
D: NA; size: NA; J: TRBJ1-2; V: TRBV6-1; DNA: TGTGCCAGCGGTACGGGGTCAATAAGGGATGGCTACACCTTC; CDR3: CASGTGSIRDGYTF
D: TRBD1; size: NA; J: TRBJ2-2; V: TRBV5-1; DNA: TGCGCCAGCACCTTGGGAACGGGACAGGGAAATACCGGGGAGCTGTTTTTT; CDR3: CASTLGTGQGNTGELFF
D: TRBD1; size: NA; J: TRBJ2-1; V: TRBV2; DNA: TGTGCCAGCAGTGGGACAGGGGGCCTCTACAATGAGCAGTTCTTC; CDR3: CASSGTGGLYNEQFF
D: TRBD1; size: NA; J: TRBJ1-5; V: TRBV28; DNA: TGTGCCAGCAGTGACAGGGTACTTATTGGCAATCAGCCCCAGCATTTT; CDR3: CASSDRVLIGNQPQHF
D: NA; size: NA; J: TRBJ1-2; V: TRBV5-6; DNA: TGTGCCAGCAGCTTAGGCGAGGGCCACTATGGCTACACCTTC; CDR3: CASSLGEGHYGYTF
D: TRBD1; size: NA; J: TRBJ2-7; V: TRBV29-1; DNA: TGCAGCGTTGAAGGGACGGACAGGGGGGACTACGAGCAGTACTTC; CDR3: CSVEGTDRGDYEQYF
D: TRBD1; size: NA; J: TRBJ1-2; V: TRBV29-1; DNA: TGCAGCGCCGTCGACAGGGGGATTAGCTACACCTTC; CDR3: CSAVDRGISYTF
D: TRBD1; size: NA; J: TRBJ1-1; V: TRBV25-1; DNA: TGTGCCAGCAGTGGTCTCCGGGACAGCCTGGGTATGAACACTGAAGCTTTCTTT; CDR3: CASSGLRDSLGMNTEAFF
D: NA; size: NA; J: TRBJ2-2; V: TRBV9; DNA: TGTGCCAGCAGCCAATTCAGGCACACCGGGGAGCTGTTTTTT; CDR3: CASSQFRHTGELFF
D: NA; size: NA; J: TRBJ1-2; V: TRBV4-1; DNA: TGCGCCAGCAGCCAAGAATCAACACCAACCTATGGCTACACCTTC; CDR3: CASSQESTPTYGYTF
D: TRBD1; size: NA; J: TRBJ2-7; V: TRBV4-1; DNA: TGCGCCAGCAGCGTAAGACAGGGGTCTCTGGGGGAGCAGTACTTC; CDR3: CASSVRQGSLGEQYF
D: NA; size: NA; J: TRBJ2-5; V: TRBV27; DNA: TGTGCCAGCAGTTCGACAGACAAGACAGAGACCCAGTACTTC; CDR3: CASSSTDKTETQYF
D: TRBD2; size: NA; J: TRBJ2-3; V: TRBV4-1; DNA: TGCGCCAGCGGAGCCCAGGGACTAGCCACAGATACGCAGTATTTT; CDR3: CASGAQGLATDTQYF